The 29 T cell receptor beta chains listed next were all sequenced from one sample in a study of shared clonotypes between healthy human individuals (dated by TCRdb to about 2020). For the CD8 naive samples, CD45RO-negative cells were positively selected for CCR7, yielding a CD45RA+CCR7+ population from which TemRA cells were excluded. Libraries were made using the immunoSEQ multiplex PCR assay. Here the immuneACCESS table is served through TCRdb, limited to in-frame sequences with V and J called. Missing clones are a known gap in these copies; in checked studies unresolved V genes cover under half, and the rest lacks a known reason. This sample gives about 590,000 clones in total; around 95% of them show up just once. The top ten hold around 0.097% of the sample. Material for sequencing was naive CD8+ T cells sorted from blood. Explained via the paper, the cell subset or site label denotes: CD45RA+CCR7+. The receptors were sampled from a woman aged 25 to 39 in good health.

This clone was observed a single time. This sequence joins TRBV30 and TRBJ1-1; no definite D call. Germline loops: CDR1 GTSNPN, CDR2 SVGIG (reference sequence). The V end was cut by 0 bases, the J end by 2 bases, with 13 bases between. This CDR3 has 15 amino acids. The CDR3 DNA follows: TGTGCCTGGAGTGTACACCCCGACCTTAACACTGAAGCTTTCTTT. It yields the protein CAWSVHPDLNTEAFF.

V is TRBV5-8 and J is TRBJ2-3; 14 nucleotides match TRBD2. This CDR3 contains 16 residues. Per germline, CDR1 SGHTS and CDR2 YDEGEE. The V segment lost 3 bases and the J segment 4 bases; nucleotides outside the gene matches: 4. This chain's CDR3 is CASSSGTSGSADTQYF. CDR3 bases: TGTGCCAGCAGCTCCGGGACTAGCGGGAGTGCAGATACGCAGTATTTT.

This clone has just one count. Other DNA sequences in the sample encode the same CDR3. The J gene is TRBJ1-1, the V gene TRBV19, with D hard to call. Per germline, CDR1 LNHDA and CDR2 SQIVND (reference sequence). Trimming pared 3 bases from V and 1 base from J, leaving 6 bases between. The CDR3 length is 13 residues. The CDR3 DNA reads TGTGCCAGTAGTATCTTAGGGAACACTGAAGCTTTCTTT. Protein product: CASSILGNTEAFF.

The chain is built from TRBV9 and TRBJ2-7; 7 positions agree with TRBD2. The ends lost 4 bases at V and 2 bases at J; junction bases unmatched: 6. Germline assignment: CDR1 SGDLS and CDR2 YYNGEE. This CDR3 has 14 residues. Written as DNA, the CDR3 is TGTGCCAGCAGCCCGGGGACTAAAACCTACGAGCAGTACTTC. Translating gives CASSPGTKTYEQYF. Supplemented by reference TRBV9 and TRBJ2-7, the full variable domain reads DSGVTQTPKHLITATGQRVTLRCSPRSGDLSVYWYQQSLDQGLQFLIQYYNGEERAKGNILERFSAQQFPDLHSELNLSSLELGDSALYFCASSPGTKTYEQYFGPGTRLTVT.

The chain couples TRBV10-1 to TRBJ2-2, with TRBD2 matching over 8 bases. The CDR3 loop spans 15 amino acids. CDR1 and CDR2 (germline): WNHNN, SYGVQD (reference sequence). V dropped 5 bases and J dropped 4; count of bases not matched to a gene: 6. The CDR3 loop reads CASSLSGSATGELFF. CDR3 nucleotide sequence: TGCGCCAGCAGTCTAAGCGGGAGTGCCACCGGGGAGCTGTTTTTT.

This clone occurred once. The chain recombines TRBV28 with TRBJ2-7, with D perhaps matching TRBD2 (5 bases). The V gene lost 7 bases and the J gene lost 2 bases, with 15 bases spanning the gap. Per germline, CDR1 MDHEN and CDR2 SYDVKM. The CDR3 length is 14 residues. The CDR3 reads CASTRTGTTYEQYF. The CDR3 nucleotides read TGTGCCAGCACAAGGACGGGAACTACCTACGAGCAGTACTTC.

The chain carries TRBV19 and TRBJ2-1; D is possibly TRBD1 (6 bases). The CDR3 loop spans 15 amino acids. V lost 9 bases and J 4 bases, leaving 19 bases between the germline ends. Germline assignment: CDR1 LNHDA and CDR2 SQIVND (reference sequence). The CDR3 DNA is TGTGCCAGCCGGCTCAGCGGCAGGGGATACAATGAGCAGTTCTTC. This sequence encodes CASRLSGRGYNEQFF.

The chain uses TRBV18 and TRBJ2-7; TRBD1 matches at 9 bases. Losses at the gene ends were 3 bases for V and 2 bases for J; bases not matched to a gene: 8. The CDR3 consists of 16 residues. Germline V gives CDR1 KGHSH, CDR2 LQKENI. Here the CDR3 reads CASSPARTGDPYEQYF. For the CDR3, the DNA is TGTGCCAGCTCACCGGCCCGGACAGGGGACCCCTACGAGCAGTACTTC.

The chain combines TRBV10-3 with TRBJ2-2; D may be TRBD1 (5 bases). Trimming cost V 3 bases and J 3 bases, with 5 bases left between them. CDR3 length equals 13 residues. Germline-derived CDR1 and CDR2 are ENHRY and SYGVKD. This CDR3 is CAISEQDTGELFF. The CDR3 nucleotides are TGTGCCATCAGTGAACAGGACACCGGGGAGCTGTTTTTT.

The chain couples TRBV27 to TRBJ1-5; the D gene is possibly TRBD1 (5 bases). The V and J ends lost 5 bases and 5 bases respectively, with 13 bases between them. The length of the CDR3 is 14 residues. The germline CDR1 and CDR2 sequences are MNHEY and SMNVEV (reference sequence). This CDR3 reads CASSLGSGYQPQHF. The CDR3 nucleotides are TGTGCCAGCAGTCTAGGGTCAGGGTATCAGCCCCAGCATTTT.

V and J are TRBV6-5 and TRBJ2-6; D not resolved. V was cut by 6 bases and J by 0 bases, with 9 bases left in between. The CDR3 is 15 amino acids. Germline-derived CDR1 and CDR2 are MNHEY and SVGAGI. For the CDR3, the DNA is TGTGCCAGCAGGGGTTGGAGCTCTGGGGCCAACGTCCTGACTTTC. It is translated as CASRGWSSGANVLTF.

This chain joins TRBV7-8 and TRBJ1-1; TRBD1 matches at 9 bases. CDR3 length: 14 residues. Germline V lookup: CDR1 SGHVS, CDR2 FQNEAQ. V shed 5 bases, J shed 4 bases, and the junction held 5 bases outside the gene matches. The DNA of the CDR3 is TGTGCCAGCAGCGTAGGGACAGGGAGCACTGAAGCTTTCTTT. Amino acid sequence: CASSVGTGSTEAFF.

V usage is TRBV10-3 and J usage is TRBJ2-7, with TRBD2 matching over 7 bases. The CDR3 covers 16 residues. Germline CDR1 reads ENHRY; CDR2 reads SYGVKD. V was clipped by 0 bases and J by 3 bases; unmatched bases: 8. The CDR3 nucleotides read TGTGCCATCAGTGAGTCTGTCGGGAGGAAAAGCTACGAGCAGTACTTC. This encodes CAISESVGRKSYEQYF.

This clone was seen a single time. The chain employs TRBV7-6 and TRBJ2-7, with TRBD2 as a possible D gene (5 bases). The CDR3 has 14 amino acids. CDR1 SGHVS and CDR2 FNYEAQ come from the germline V gene. V lost 5 bases and J lost 2, with 13 bases in between. DNA for the CDR3: TGTGCCAGCAGCCCACCGGACTCGGCCTACGAGCAGTACTTC. Protein: CASSPPDSAYEQYF.

V gene TRBV14 combines with J gene TRBJ2-7; TRBD2 might be the D (6 bases). The V end was cut by 3 bases, the J end by 2 bases, with 8 bases between. Germline lookup yields CDR1 SGHDN and CDR2 FVKESK. The CDR3 contains 13 residues. The CDR3 bases are TGTGCCAGCAGCCATCGGGGGACCTACGAGCAGTACTTC. This gives the protein CASSHRGTYEQYF.

This chain links TRBV11-2 with TRBJ2-7, with D perhaps TRBD2 (5 bases). Germline V gene data show CDR1 as SGHAT and CDR2 as FQNNGV. The CDR3 totals 14 residues. Trimming took 0 bases from V and 2 from J, leaving 8 bases between them. This chain's CDR3 is CASSLDQRPYEQYF. The CDR3 nucleotides are TGTGCCAGCAGCTTAGATCAGCGGCCCTACGAGCAGTACTTC.

The chain is built from TRBV5-1 and TRBJ1-2, with 7 bases identical to TRBD1. CDR1 is SGHRS, CDR2 YFSETQ, per germline. J was trimmed by 4 bases and V by 4 bases; bases with no gene match: 10. The CDR3 runs to 15 residues. CDR3 DNA: TGCGCCAGCAGCGACCTACAGGGGATAACCTATGGCTACACCTTC. Protein product: CASSDLQGITYGYTF. Full variable domain (rest looked up from reference TRBV5-1 and TRBJ1-2): KAGVTQTPRYLIKTRGQQVTLSCSPISGHRSVSWYQQTPGQGLQFLFEYFSETQRNKGNFPGRFSGRQFSNSRSEMNVSTLELGDSALYLCASSDLQGITYGYTFGSGTRLTVV.

The V call is TRBV19, the J call TRBJ1-1; D gene ambiguous. Trimming left V 7 bases short and J 1 base short, with 13 bases between. Per the germline V gene, CDR1 is LNHDA and CDR2 is SQIVND (reference sequence). This CDR3 region has 14 residues. CDR3 amino acids: CASTPWQRNTEAFF. The CDR3 region has the DNA TGTGCCAGTACCCCCTGGCAGAGGAACACTGAAGCTTTCTTT.

This chain links TRBV21-1 with TRBJ2-7; the D call in the table, TRBD2, was not verified against the DNA. TRBV21-1 is labeled a pseudogene. This CDR3 comprises 19 residues. This CDR3 reads CASSTRSGSSCINSYEQYF. CDR3 in DNA: TGTGCCAGCAGCACGCGTAGCGGGAGTAGCTGTATTAACTCCTACGAGCAGTACTTC.

This clone has just a few counts. Other DNA variants within this sample encode the same CDR3. The chain couples TRBV28 to TRBJ2-1; unclear D gene. Trimming took off 3 bases at V and 10 bases at J, with 4 bases between the two ends. This CDR3 is built from 10 residues. Germline assignment: CDR1 MDHEN and CDR2 SYDVKM. The CDR3 sequence: CASSFGEQFF. The DNA of the CDR3 is TGTGCCAGCAGTTTTGGGGAGCAGTTCTTC.

The chain is built from TRBV13 and TRBJ2-7; 7 bases align to TRBD1. With 5 bases clipped from V and 5 bases from J, the junction kept 9 bases outside the gene matches. The CDR3 covers 14 residues. The germline V gene has CDR1 PRHDT and CDR2 FYEKMQ (reference sequence). The CDR3 coding sequence is TGTGCCAGCAGCAGCACAGGGGCGGTCCACGAGCAGTACTTC. Its protein is CASSSTGAVHEQYF. The variable domain in full, completed from reference TRBV13 and TRBJ2-7, reads AAGVIQSPRHLIKEKRETATLKCYPIPRHDTVYWYQQGPGQDPQFLISFYEKMQSDKGSIPDRFSAQQFSDYHSELNMSSLELGDSALYFCASSSTGAVHEQYFGPGTRLTVT.

V and J are TRBV6-9 and TRBJ2-5, with D perhaps matching TRBD2 (5 bases). Trimming stripped 9 bases from V and 5 bases from J, with 13 bases between. Germline V gene lookup returns CDR1 MNHGY and CDR2 SVAAGI. This CDR3 region has 12 residues. CDR3 DNA: TGTGCCAGGGTCGAGGGTTGGGAGACCCAGTACTTC. Its protein is CARVEGWETQYF.

The V call is TRBV7-6, the J call TRBJ2-1; D ambiguous. Trimming stripped 3 bases from V and 0 bases from J, with 12 bases between. Per the germline V gene, CDR1 is SGHVS and CDR2 is FNYEAQ. CDR3 length: 16 residues. DNA for the CDR3: TGTGCCAGCAGCTTGGCTAGTCAACCCTCCTACAATGAGCAGTTCTTC. Amino acid sequence: CASSLASQPSYNEQFF.

The CDR3 bases are TGTGCCAGCAGCGCCGGGACAGGGGGCTTTGGCTACACCTTC. Protein sequence: CASSAGTGGFGYTF. The V gene is TRBV5-4, the J gene TRBJ1-2; 12 nucleotides agree with TRBD1. The V gene end was trimmed by 4 bases and the J gene end by 7 bases; junction bases not matched to a gene: 5. Germline V gene data show CDR1 as SGHNT and CDR2 as YYREEE (reference sequence). The CDR3 consists of 14 residues.

This chain uses TRBV2 with TRBJ2-5, with D unclear. Trimming removed 4 bases at V and 4 bases at J, with 10 bases between. Germline lookup yields CDR1 SNHLY and CDR2 FYNNEI. The CDR3 spans 13 residues. The CDR3 is CASSVRSGETQYF. In nucleotides, the CDR3 is TGTGCCAGCAGTGTCCGCTCGGGAGAGACCCAGTACTTC.

The genes are TRBV28 and TRBJ1-2; TRBD1 agrees at 8 bases. The V and J ends lost 5 bases and 4 bases, in that order; junction bases with no gene match: 9. Germline V lookup: CDR1 MDHEN, CDR2 SYDVKM. The CDR3 has 15 residues. CDR3 residues: CASSPQGAESYGYTF. DNA for the CDR3: TGTGCCAGCAGTCCTCAGGGGGCCGAAAGCTATGGCTACACCTTC.

The chain combines TRBV19 with TRBJ2-1; unclear D gene. The CDR3 extends over 12 amino acids. The V gene's germline CDR1 is LNHDA and CDR2 SQIVND (reference sequence). Trimming cost V 3 bases and J 8 bases, with 8 bases left between them. The DNA of the CDR3 is TGTGCCAGTAGTATGAGACCTGATGAGCAGTTCTTC. It encodes CASSMRPDEQFF.

The chain carries TRBV13 and TRBJ2-1; 14 bases fit TRBD2. Unmatched junction bases numbered 7, after V lost 5 bases and J lost 7 bases. This CDR3 has 16 amino acids. CDR1 and CDR2 (germline): PRHDT, FYEKMQ (reference sequence). The DNA of the CDR3 is TGTGCCAGCAGCCCGAGGGGGACTAGCGGGAGTAATGAGCAGTTCTTC. Translation: CASSPRGTSGSNEQFF.

Written as DNA, the CDR3 is TGTGCCAGCAGCGGTCTGGCCCAGGAAACCTACGAGCAGTACTTC. Protein: CASSGLAQETYEQYF. The chain uses TRBV7-3 and TRBJ2-7; D call uncertain. The V gene's germline CDR1 is SGHTA and CDR2 FQGTGA. There are 15 residues in the CDR3. With 5 bases removed from V and 2 bases from J, the gap between germline ends came to 16 bases.